These T cell receptor beta chains were read from a single sample in a study of blood T cell repertoires in COVID-19. This table comes from immunoSEQ multiplex PCR, and its TCRdb copy is limited to in-frame clones, with some not included. The table shows approximately 220,000 clones, with 82% occurring only once. The sequencing input was peripheral blood. Every receptor here comes from a woman in her 70s with acute or convalescent COVID-19. Both conserved end residues are part of each CDR3. Fields, in order: CDR3 DNA, CDR3 protein, D gene, V gene, J gene, clone size. D genes are given only for firm matches. Not all rows give a size; the values are once, few, many and, for expanded clones, a class.

TGTGCCAGCAGTTCCGAAGCCGGGGGGCCCACAGATACGCAGTATTTT	CASSSEAGGPTDTQYF	-	TRBV6-2/TRBV6-3	TRBJ2-3	-
TGTGCCAGCCTTAGGGGTAGGAACACTGAAGCTTTCTTT	CASLRGRNTEAFF	-	TRBV6-5	TRBJ1-1	-
TGTGCCAGCAGCTCCGGACTAGCGGGGGGCCAAGATACGCAGTATTTT	CASSSGLAGGQDTQYF	TRBD2	TRBV5-4	TRBJ2-3	-
TGTGCCAGCAGCTTAGAGTTGGCTTCACCCCTCCACTTT	CASSLELASPLHF	-	TRBV11-2	TRBJ1-6	many
TGTGCCAGTAAGGTGGACAGCTTGAACTATGGCTACACCTTC	CASKVDSLNYGYTF	-	TRBV19	TRBJ1-2	-
TGCGCCAGCAGCACCGCCCTAACAGGGCTTGAGCAGTTCTTC	CASSTALTGLEQFF	-	TRBV5-1	TRBJ2-1	-
TGTGCCAGTAGTGACAGGGTAGCCGGCTACACCTTC	CASSDRVAGYTF	TRBD1	TRBV19	TRBJ1-2	once
TGCAGCGCCCTTGGGGGGGGCAGCGGGAACACTGAAGCTTTCTTT	CSALGGGSGNTEAFF	-	TRBV29-1	TRBJ1-1	-
TGTGCCAGTAGTATGACAGGGAATCCCGCTCGGGAGCAGTACTTC	CASSMTGNPAREQYF	TRBD1	TRBV19	TRBJ2-7	-
TGTGCCATCAGTTACACAGGGGGCACTGAAGCTTTCTTT	CAISYTGGTEAFF	TRBD1	TRBV10-3	TRBJ1-1	few
TGTGCCAGCAGCTTGGTGGCGGGGGGTTCTTATGAGCAGTTCTTC	CASSLVAGGSYEQFF	TRBD2	TRBV7-2	TRBJ2-1	few
TGTGCCAGCAGCTTAGATAACAGCCTACTGAAGTACTTC	CASSLDNSLLKYF	-	TRBV7-2	TRBJ2-7	-
TGTGCCAGCAGCCAGGGGACGGACAGTATGGGGCTACTTTACGAGCAGTACTTC	CASSQGTDSMGLLYEQYF	-	TRBV3-1/TRBV3-2	TRBJ2-7	-
TGCAGCGTTGATGAACCGGACAGGTCCTCTGGAGGGTATGGCTACACCTTC	CSVDEPDRSSGGYGYTF	TRBD1	TRBV29-1	TRBJ1-2	-
TGTGCCAGCAGGGAGGGAGGGTTTGAAAAACTGTTTTTT	CASREGGFEKLFF	-	TRBV28	TRBJ1-4	-
TGTGCCAGCAGCTTCAGCCGACAGGGGGCAGGGGAGACCCAGTACTTC	CASSFSRQGAGETQYF	TRBD1	TRBV7-6	TRBJ2-5	-
TGTGCCAGCAGCTTGGGGAAGCGTACTGAAGCTTTCTTT	CASSLGKRTEAFF	-	TRBV5-4	TRBJ1-1	-
TGTGCCACCCAGCGGTTGACAGGAGAAAAACTGTTTTTT	CATQRLTGEKLFF	-	TRBV10-3	TRBJ1-4	-
TGTGCCAGCTCACTGGGACAGGGATCGTTGGGAGAGACCCAGTACTTC	CASSLGQGSLGETQYF	TRBD1	TRBV18	TRBJ2-5	-
TGTGCCAGCAGCCTTGGACAGGGGTACTCACCCCTCCACTTT	CASSLGQGYSPLHF	TRBD1	TRBV7-9	TRBJ1-6	-
TGTGCCAGCAGCCAAGATCCCGGGGTTGGCGAAAAACTGTTTTTT	CASSQDPGVGEKLFF	-	TRBV4-2	TRBJ1-4	-
TGTGCCAGCAGCCCTTCAGCGGGGAGCTCCTACGAGCAGTACTTC	CASSPSAGSSYEQYF	TRBD2	TRBV3-1/TRBV3-2	TRBJ2-7	-
TGCGCCAGCAACAAAGGGGGCCCCACTAATGAAAAACTGTTTTTT	CASNKGGPTNEKLFF	TRBD1	TRBV10-1	TRBJ1-4	-
TGTGCCAGCAGCCCCCAGGGGGTACCCAACTATGGCTACACCTTC	CASSPQGVPNYGYTF	TRBD1	TRBV7-2	TRBJ1-2	once
TGTGCCAGCAGGTCGCCTCGGGACAGGACTAACTATGGCTACACCTTC	CASRSPRDRTNYGYTF	TRBD1	TRBV28	TRBJ1-2	-
TGTGCCAGCAGCGACAGGGACAGGGATAACAATGAGCAGTTCTTC	CASSDRDRDNNEQFF	TRBD1	TRBV9	TRBJ2-1	once
TGTGCCAGCAAGGTCAGGGGGTTCCGCGAGCAGTACTTC	CASKVRGFREQYF	TRBD1	TRBV11-1	TRBJ2-7	-
TGTGCCAGCAGTCCCGGACAGTATGGCTACACCTTC	CASSPGQYGYTF	-	TRBV6-2/TRBV6-3	TRBJ1-2	once
TGCGCCAGCAGCCAAGAGGGTACTAGCGGGAATGAGCAGTTCTTC	CASSQEGTSGNEQFF	TRBD2	TRBV4-1	TRBJ2-1	-
TGTGCCACCAGCAGGGGGCGAGAAGACTACAATGAGCAGTTCTTC	CATSRGREDYNEQFF	-	TRBV15	TRBJ2-1	-
TGTGCCAGCAGCCAGAACAGGGGACCCTACGAGCAGTACTTC	CASSQNRGPYEQYF	TRBD1	TRBV4-2	TRBJ2-7	-
TGTGCCAGCAGCCCGACAGCGAACTATGGCTACACCTTC	CASSPTANYGYTF	-	TRBV6-5	TRBJ1-2	-
TGTGCCAGCAGGCTGACAGGGCCTTCTTCACCCCTCCACTTT	CASRLTGPSSPLHF	TRBD1	TRBV2	TRBJ1-6	-
TGTGCCAGCAGCACGGGACAGGGGAAGTATGAAAAACTGTTTTTT	CASSTGQGKYEKLFF	TRBD1	TRBV11-2	TRBJ1-4	-
TGTGCCAGCAGCTTGGTCGTTTCGGAGACCCAGTACTTC	CASSLVVSETQYF	-	TRBV5-4	TRBJ2-5	-
TGTGCCAGCAGTTCCACAGGGGTTCCGGAGACCCAGTACTTC	CASSSTGVPETQYF	TRBD1	TRBV2	TRBJ2-5	once
TGCGCCAGCAGTGAGCGGGGGAGGGAGACCCAGTACTTC	CASSERGRETQYF	TRBD2	TRBV5-1	TRBJ2-5	-
TGTGCCAGCAGTTTGGGACAGATCTACGAGCAGTACTTC	CASSLGQIYEQYF	TRBD1	TRBV28	TRBJ2-7	-
TGTGCCAGTAACCGCGGCGGGTCCGGGGAGACCCAGTACTTC	CASNRGGSGETQYF	-	TRBV19	TRBJ2-5	-
TGTGCCAGCAGCAGGACTCTTACGAACACCGGGGAGCTGTTTTTT	CASSRTLTNTGELFF	-	TRBV5-5	TRBJ2-2	-
TGTGCCAGCTCTCTATTAACAGGGGCTCAGGATGGCTACACCTTC	CASSLLTGAQDGYTF	TRBD1	TRBV4-2	TRBJ1-2	-
TGTGCCAGCAGCTCACAAGGACAGGGCGGCTACGAGCAGTACTTC	CASSSQGQGGYEQYF	TRBD1	TRBV7-2	TRBJ2-7	-
TGTGCCAGCAGCCCTTCCTATGAAGCTTTCTTT	CASSPSYEAFF	-	TRBV7-2	TRBJ1-1	-
TGTGCCAGCAGAAAGGCACAGGAGATAGCCAAAAACATTCAGTACTTC	CASRKAQEIAKNIQYF	-	TRBV5-6	TRBJ2-4	-
TGTGCCAGTAGTCCGCGGACAGGGTCCTATAATTCACCCCTCCACTTT	CASSPRTGSYNSPLHF	TRBD1	TRBV19	TRBJ1-6	-
TGCGCCAGCAGCTTCGGACAGGCAGATAATTCACCCCTCCACTTT	CASSFGQADNSPLHF	TRBD1	TRBV5-1	TRBJ1-6	-
TGTGCCTGGAGTCTGGGAGTGGGGAACACTGAAGCTTTCTTT	CAWSLGVGNTEAFF	-	TRBV30	TRBJ1-1	once
TGTGCCAGCAGTTACCCAAACAGGGATGGTGAGCAGTTCTTC	CASSYPNRDGEQFF	-	TRBV6-2/TRBV6-3	TRBJ2-1	once